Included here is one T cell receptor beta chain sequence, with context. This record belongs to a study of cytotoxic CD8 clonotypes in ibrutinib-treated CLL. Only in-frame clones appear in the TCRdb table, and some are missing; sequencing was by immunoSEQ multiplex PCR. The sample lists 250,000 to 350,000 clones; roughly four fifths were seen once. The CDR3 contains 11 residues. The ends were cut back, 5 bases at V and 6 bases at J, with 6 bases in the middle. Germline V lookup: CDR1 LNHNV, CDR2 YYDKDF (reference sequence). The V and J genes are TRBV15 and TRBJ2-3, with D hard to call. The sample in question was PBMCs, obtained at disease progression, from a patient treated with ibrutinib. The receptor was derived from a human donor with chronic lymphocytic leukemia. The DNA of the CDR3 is TGTGCCACCAGCCTGGTGGATACGCAGTATTTT. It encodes CATSLVDTQYF.